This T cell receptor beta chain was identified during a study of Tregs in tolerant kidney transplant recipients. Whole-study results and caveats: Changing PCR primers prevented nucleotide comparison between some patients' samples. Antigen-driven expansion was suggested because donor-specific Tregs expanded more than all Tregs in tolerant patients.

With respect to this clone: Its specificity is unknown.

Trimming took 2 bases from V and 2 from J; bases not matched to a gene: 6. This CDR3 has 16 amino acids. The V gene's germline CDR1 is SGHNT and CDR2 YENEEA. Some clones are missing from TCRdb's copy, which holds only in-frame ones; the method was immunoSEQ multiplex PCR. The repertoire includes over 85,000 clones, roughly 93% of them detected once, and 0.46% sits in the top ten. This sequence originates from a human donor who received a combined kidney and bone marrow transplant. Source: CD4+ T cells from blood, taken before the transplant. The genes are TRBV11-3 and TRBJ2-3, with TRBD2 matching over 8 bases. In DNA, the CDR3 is TGTGCCAGCAGCTTATTAGGGACTAGAGACACAGATACGCAGTATTTT. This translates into CASSLLGTRDTDTQYF.